The 10 T cell receptor beta chains presented below share a single source sample, sequenced in a study of CD8+ T cells in alopecia areata. Treatment described: oral pan-JAK inhibitor, 5-10 mg twice daily. Extraction and reverse transcription of RNA yielded cDNA as the sequencing template. The table came from immunoSEQ multiplex PCR; TCRdb's copy has only in-frame clones and leaves some out. The repertoire includes more than 200,000 clones, 43% of them detected once, and over 2% sits in the top ten. The sequencing used CD4+ T cells sorted from blood, collected at approximately week 36, from a patient treated with tofacitinib. The receptor source for this set is a human donor with alopecia areata.

The chain joins TRBV29-1 to TRBJ1-2, with TRBD1 matching over 9 bases. This CDR3 has 15 amino acids. Germline values: CDR1 SQVTM, CDR2 ANQGSEA. J was trimmed by 4 bases and V by 7 bases; bases with no gene match: 13. The CDR3 protein is CSAGSGQGRFYGYTF. The CDR3 region has the DNA TGCAGCGCGGGGTCGGGACAGGGCCGGTTCTATGGCTACACCTTC.

The sample holds a few counts of this clone. The rearrangement uses TRBV20-1 and TRBJ2-1; D is uncertain. Germline CDR1 is DFQATT and CDR2 is SNEGSKA (reference sequence). The CDR3 sequence is 11 residues long. Trimming cost V 3 bases and J 14 bases, with 14 bases left between them. CDR3 DNA sequence: TGCAGTGCTAGGATAACCGCCCTTAAGTTCTTC. Its protein product is CSARITALKFF.

This chain connects TRBV7-8 to TRBJ1-3, with TRBD1 as a possible D gene (5 bases). V was clipped by 1 base and J by 3 bases, with 7 bases between them. Looked up from germline, CDR1 is SGHVS and CDR2 is FQNEAQ. The CDR3 is 14 residues long. This CDR3 reads CASSLGGVGNTIYF. DNA of the CDR3: TGTGCCAGCAGCTTAGGGGGCGTTGGAAACACCATATATTTT.

The table lists this clone with a count of one. The rearrangement uses TRBV5-4 and TRBJ2-1, with no clear D. The CDR3 is 14 residues long. CDR1 SGHNT and CDR2 YYREEE come from the germline V gene (reference sequence). The V and J ends lost 0 bases and 6 bases respectively, with 10 bases between them. DNA for the CDR3: TGTGCCAGCAGCTTGGTTAGTCGGTTCAATGAGCAGTTCTTC. Amino acids: CASSLVSRFNEQFF.

The chain combines TRBV27 with TRBJ1-2; 10 bases fit TRBD1. V trimming: 8 bases; J trimming: 4 bases; junction bases outside the gene matches: 13. Germline CDR1 and CDR2: MNHEY and SMNVEV (reference sequence). CDR3 length equals 16 residues. CDR3 amino acids: CASGNPGQGSVYGYTF. CDR3 nucleotide sequence: TGTGCCAGCGGAAACCCGGGACAGGGGTCCGTCTATGGCTACACCTTC.

This chain joins TRBV11-2 and TRBJ2-7, with no clear D. V was shortened by 1 base and J by 7 bases, with 5 bases between the two germline ends. There are 11 residues in the CDR3. CDR1 and CDR2 (germline): SGHAT, FQNNGV. CDR3 loop: CASSLVGEQYF. CDR3 sequence (DNA): TGTGCCAGCAGCTTAGTGGGTGAGCAGTACTTC.

The chain employs TRBV4-1 and TRBJ2-4, with 8 nucleotides matching TRBD2. J gave up 2 bases and V 0 bases, and 3 bases lay outside the gene matches. Germline CDR1 and CDR2: MGHRA and YSYEKL. This CDR3 comprises 16 residues. For the CDR3, the DNA is TGCGCCAGCAGCCAAGACGTAGCGGGACCCAAAAACATTCAGTACTTC. It is translated as CASSQDVAGPKNIQYF.

This rearrangement joins TRBV4-3 to TRBJ2-7; 10 nucleotides align to TRBD2. This CDR3 region has 16 residues. Losses at the gene ends were 3 bases for V and 6 bases for J; bases not matched to a gene: 11. Germline assignment: CDR1 LGHNA and CDR2 YSLEER. The CDR3 here is CASSHTRSGRGGEQYF. The CDR3 region has the DNA TGCGCCAGCAGCCATACTAGAAGCGGGAGGGGCGGCGAGCAGTACTTC.

The V gene is TRBV11-2, the J gene TRBJ2-5; weak D call: TRBD1 (5 bases). Germline V CDR1 and CDR2: SGHAT, FQNNGV. The CDR3 extends over 14 amino acids. V gave up 1 base and J gave up 4 bases, with 10 bases separating them. Written as DNA, the CDR3 is TGTGCCAGCAGCTTAGGGGGAAGGGGAGAGACCCAGTACTTC. Its protein product is CASSLGGRGETQYF.

The chain combines TRBV7-9 with TRBJ2-5, with a possible D match to TRBD1 (6 bases). From germline, CDR1 is SEHNR and CDR2 FQNEAQ (reference sequence). The length of the CDR3 is 14 residues. With 3 bases removed from V and 2 bases from J, the gap between germline ends came to 10 bases. In nucleotides, the CDR3 is TGTGCCAGCAGCTTCCCTGACAGGCAAGAGACCCAGTACTTC. This codes for CASSFPDRQETQYF.